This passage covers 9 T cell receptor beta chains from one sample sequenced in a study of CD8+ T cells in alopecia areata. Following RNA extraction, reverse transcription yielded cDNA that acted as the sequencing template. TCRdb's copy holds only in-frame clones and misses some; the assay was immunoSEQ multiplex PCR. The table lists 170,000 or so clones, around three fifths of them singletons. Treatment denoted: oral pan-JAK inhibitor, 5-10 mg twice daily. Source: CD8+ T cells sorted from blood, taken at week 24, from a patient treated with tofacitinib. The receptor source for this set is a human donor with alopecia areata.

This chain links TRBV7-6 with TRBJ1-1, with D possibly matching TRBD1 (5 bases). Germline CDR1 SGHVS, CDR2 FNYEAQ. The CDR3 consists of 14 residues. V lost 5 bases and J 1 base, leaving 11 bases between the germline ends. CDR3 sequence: CASSLGTENTEAFF. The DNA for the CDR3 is TGTGCCAGCAGCCTCGGGACCGAGAACACTGAAGCTTTCTTT.

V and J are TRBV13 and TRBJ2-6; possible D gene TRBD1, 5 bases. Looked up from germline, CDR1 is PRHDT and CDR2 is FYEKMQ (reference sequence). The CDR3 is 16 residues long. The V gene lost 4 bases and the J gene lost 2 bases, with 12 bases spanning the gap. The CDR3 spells CASSWAEGAGANVLTF. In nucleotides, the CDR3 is TGTGCCAGCAGCTGGGCAGAAGGGGCTGGGGCCAACGTCCTGACTTTC.

CDR3 sequence: CSAEGARGGYTF. The DNA for the CDR3 is TGCAGCGCCGAGGGGGCCCGGGGGGGCTACACCTTC. This chain joins TRBV29-1 and TRBJ1-2; TRBD1 agrees at 7 bases. The V segment lost 7 bases and the J segment 8 bases; nucleotides outside the gene matches: 10. Germline CDR1 is SQVTM and CDR2 is ANQGSEA. The CDR3 is 12 residues long. The full variable domain, completed using reference TRBV29-1 and TRBJ1-2, is SAVISQKPSRDICQRGTSLTIQCQVDSQVTMMFWYRQQPGQSLTLIATANQGSEATYESGFVIDKFPISRPNLTFSTLTVSNMSPEDSSIYLCSAEGARGGYTFGSGTRLTVV.

The CDR3 here is CASSTTGGYEQYF. In DNA form, the CDR3 reads TGTGCCAGTAGTACGACAGGGGGCTACGAGCAGTACTTC. The V call is TRBV19, the J call TRBJ2-7; 9 bases fit TRBD1. Trimming at V came to 4 bases and at J to 3 bases, leaving 1 base not matched to a gene. This CDR3 is built from 13 residues. The germline gives CDR1 LNHDA, CDR2 SQIVND (reference sequence).

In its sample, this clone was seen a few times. This chain's CDR3 is CSVDLSGEQFF. The CDR3 DNA reads TGCAGCGTTGATCTTAGCGGGGAGCAGTTCTTC. This rearrangement joins TRBV29-1 to TRBJ2-1; 7 bases match TRBD2. Per the germline V gene, CDR1 is SQVTM and CDR2 is ANQGSEA. Germline trimming cut 3 bases from V and 10 bases from J; bases unmatched to any gene: 3. This CDR3 contains 11 residues.

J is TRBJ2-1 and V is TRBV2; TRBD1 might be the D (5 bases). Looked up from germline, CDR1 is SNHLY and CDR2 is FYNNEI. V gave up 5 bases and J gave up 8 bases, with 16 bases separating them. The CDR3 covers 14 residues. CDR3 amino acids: CASSTQGFRDEQFF. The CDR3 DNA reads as TGTGCCAGCAGTACCCAGGGTTTTAGAGATGAGCAGTTCTTC.

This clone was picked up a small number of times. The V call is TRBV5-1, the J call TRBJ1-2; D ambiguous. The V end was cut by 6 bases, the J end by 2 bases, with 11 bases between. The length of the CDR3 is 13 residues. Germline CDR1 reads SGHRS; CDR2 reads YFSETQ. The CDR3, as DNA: TGCGCCAGCATGGGTGAGGCGAACTATGGCTACACCTTC. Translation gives CASMGEANYGYTF.

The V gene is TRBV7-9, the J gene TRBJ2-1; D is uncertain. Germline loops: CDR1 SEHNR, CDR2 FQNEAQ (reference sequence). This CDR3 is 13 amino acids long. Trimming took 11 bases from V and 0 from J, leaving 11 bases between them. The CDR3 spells CALRKSSYNEQFF. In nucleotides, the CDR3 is TGTGCCCTGCGGAAAAGCTCCTACAATGAGCAGTTCTTC.

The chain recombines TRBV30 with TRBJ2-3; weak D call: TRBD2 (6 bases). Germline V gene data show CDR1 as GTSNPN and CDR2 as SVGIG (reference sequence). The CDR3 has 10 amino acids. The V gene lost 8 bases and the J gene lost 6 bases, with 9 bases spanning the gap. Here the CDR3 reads CAREDDTQYF. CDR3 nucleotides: TGTGCCAGGGAGGATGATACGCAGTATTTT.